Below, 21 T cell receptor beta chains from the same sample are listed, as sequenced in a study of shared clonotypes between healthy human individuals (dated by TCRdb to 2019 to 2021). Preparation of the library involved the immunoSEQ multiplex PCR assay. TCRdb provides this immuneACCESS table in a form limited to in-frame rearrangements. Some clones are lacking; in checked studies, under half of them reflect an unresolved V gene, and why the rest are absent is not known. The sample has roughly 500,000 clones on record, approximately 80% of them singletons. About an eighth of the sample is in the top ten clones. Sequenced: PBMCs. All receptors derive from a woman in her 40s in good health. Some clones in this sample may be carry-over from other donors' samples.

The chain couples TRBV13 to TRBJ2-3; 9 bases agree with TRBD2. V was clipped by 5 bases and J by 7 bases; unmatched bases: 7. Germline V CDR1 and CDR2: PRHDT, FYEKMQ (reference sequence). CDR3 length equals 14 residues. The CDR3 loop reads CASSEASGKNTQYF. CDR3 DNA: TGTGCCAGCAGCGAGGCTAGCGGGAAGAATACGCAGTATTTT.

The chain uses TRBV2 and TRBJ2-7; D perhaps matches TRBD2 (6 bases). CDR1 and CDR2 (germline): SNHLY, FYNNEI. There are 14 residues in the CDR3. The V end was cut by 4 bases, the J end by 2 bases, with 12 bases between. As DNA, the CDR3 is TGTGCCAGCAGTGTGGCTAGCGAACCCTACGAGCAGTACTTC. As protein: CASSVASEPYEQYF.

The chain recombines TRBV5-1 with TRBJ1-5, with 9 nucleotides matching TRBD1. This CDR3 has 14 residues. CDR1 and CDR2 from the germline V gene are SGHRS and YFSETQ. V shed 4 bases and J 6 bases; nucleotides not matched to a gene: 5. CDR3 bases: TGCGCCAGCAGCCCGACAGGGGGGGGTCAGCCCCAGCATTTT. As protein: CASSPTGGGQPQHF.

V and J are TRBV19 and TRBJ1-1; a weak D match, TRBD1 (6 bases). Between the trimmed V and J ends, which lost 6 bases and 1 base, there was a span of 15 bases. Germline V CDR1 and CDR2: LNHDA, SQIVND (reference sequence). This CDR3 contains 15 residues. CDR3 in amino acids: CASRSRGQPNTEAFF. Written as DNA, the CDR3 is TGTGCCAGTAGATCCCGAGGACAGCCGAACACTGAAGCTTTCTTT.

The chain is built from TRBV28 and TRBJ2-7, with TRBD1 matching over 10 bases. This CDR3 spans 14 amino acids. CDR1 and CDR2 (germline): MDHEN, SYDVKM. After removal of 8 bases from V and 1 base from J, the junction contained 5 bases not matched to a gene. CDR3 region: CASLGQGQSYEQYF. The CDR3 DNA sequence: TGTGCCAGCTTGGGACAGGGGCAGTCCTACGAGCAGTACTTC.

At least ten counts were recorded for this clone. This chain connects TRBV19 to TRBJ1-1; 7 bases match TRBD1. The CDR3 runs to 11 residues. Trimming cost V 9 bases and J 6 bases; bases outside gene matches: 4. Germline V CDR1 and CDR2: LNHDA, SQIVND (reference sequence). The CDR3 sequence is CASERGPEAFF. As DNA, the CDR3 is TGTGCCAGCGAGAGGGGGCCTGAAGCTTTCTTT.

This clone appeared once. V gene TRBV5-1 combines with J gene TRBJ2-2; no definite D call. In germline, CDR1 is SGHRS, CDR2 YFSETQ. The CDR3 spans 14 residues. Trimming left V 3 bases short and J 6 bases short, with 12 bases between. The CDR3 protein is CASSYLSEAGELFF. In nucleotides, the CDR3 is TGCGCCAGCAGCTACCTAAGCGAGGCCGGGGAGCTGTTTTTT. The whole variable domain, remainder taken from reference TRBV5-1 and TRBJ2-2, is KAGVTQTPRYLIKTRGQQVTLSCSPISGHRSVSWYQQTPGQGLQFLFEYFSETQRNKGNFPGRFSGRQFSNSRSEMNVSTLELGDSALYLCASSYLSEAGELFFGEGSRLTVL.

The CDR3 reads CATKGQGPSTDTQYF. The CDR3 nucleotides are TGCGCCACCAAGGGACAGGGACCCAGCACAGATACGCAGTATTTT. The rearrangement links TRBV5-1 to TRBJ2-3, with TRBD1 identical over 9 bases. The CDR3 contains 15 residues. In germline, CDR1 is SGHRS, CDR2 YFSETQ. Trimming took 9 bases from V and 0 from J; bases not matched to a gene: 8.

This clone was seen a handful of times. CDR3 in DNA: TGTGCCAGCAGGATGCACATTGGGGACACTGAAGCTTTCTTT. Amino acid sequence: CASRMHIGDTEAFF. The rearrangement joins TRBV6-1 to TRBJ1-1; D not resolved. There are 14 residues in the CDR3. CDR1 MNHNS and CDR2 SASEGT come from the germline V gene. Trimming left V 6 bases short and J 3 bases short, with 14 bases between.

The rearrangement links TRBV5-1 to TRBJ2-1; D ambiguous. Germline CDR1 reads SGHRS; CDR2 reads YFSETQ. V was trimmed by 0 bases and J by 5 bases, leaving 9 bases between them. The CDR3 sequence is 14 residues long. The chain's CDR3 is CASSLAHRNNEQFF. The CDR3 nucleotides read TGCGCCAGCAGCTTGGCCCACAGAAACAATGAGCAGTTCTTC.

The gene calls are TRBV11-3 and TRBJ2-1; TRBD1 or TRBD2 may be the D gene (5 bases each). Trimming pared 5 bases from V and 1 base from J, leaving 15 bases between. The CDR3 is made up of 16 amino acids. The germline gives CDR1 SGHNT, CDR2 YENEEA. CDR3 coding DNA: TGTGCCAGCAGCCAGTTCTCGGGACGGTCCTACAATGAGCAGTTCTTC. It yields the protein CASSQFSGRSYNEQFF.

With respect to this clone: A much larger clone differs from this one at a single base, so this may be a read error. The CDR3 reads CTSTVRKTYGYTF. In DNA, the CDR3 is TGCACCAGCACTGTGCGAAAGACCTATGGCTACACCTTC. The chain employs TRBV1 and TRBJ1-2. TRBV1 is annotated as a pseudogene. CDR3 length: 13 amino acids.

The chain recombines TRBV18 with TRBJ1-1, with D possibly being TRBD1 (6 bases). The V and J ends lost 3 bases and 0 bases respectively, with 11 bases between them. This CDR3 is built from 15 residues. CDR1 is KGHSH, CDR2 LQKENI, per germline. The CDR3 here is CASSPNRAVNTEAFF. Here the CDR3 DNA reads TGTGCCAGCTCACCGAACAGGGCTGTGAACACTGAAGCTTTCTTT.

The rearrangement joins TRBV11-2 to TRBJ1-3; D not resolved. CDR1 and CDR2 (germline): SGHAT, FQNNGV. V was shortened by 5 bases and J by 0 bases, with 11 bases between the two germline ends. The CDR3 is 15 amino acids. The chain's CDR3 is CASSLRVNSGNTIYF. CDR3 bases: TGTGCCAGCAGCCTCCGAGTCAACTCTGGAAACACCATATATTTT.

The chain has TRBV9 and TRBJ2-1, with 11 bases matching TRBD2. The V and J ends lost 0 bases and 7 bases, in that order; junction bases with no gene match: 6. Germline V gene lookup returns CDR1 SGDLS and CDR2 YYNGEE. The CDR3 has 16 residues. The CDR3 region has the DNA TGTGCCAGCAGCGTAGCTACGGGACTAGCGGCGAATGAGCAGTTCTTC. This translates into CASSVATGLAANEQFF.

A few counts support this clone. The chain uses TRBV7-2 and TRBJ2-7; D might be TRBD2 (6 bases). Germline V CDR1 and CDR2: SGHTA, FQGNSA. Trimming removed 2 bases from V and 0 bases from J, with 11 bases in between. This CDR3 comprises 15 residues. The CDR3 sequence: CASSLFGGLSYEQYF. The CDR3 bases are TGTGCCAGCAGCTTATTTGGGGGACTCTCCTACGAGCAGTACTTC.

As to this clone: The junction departs from germline at one end; a sequencing error may be responsible. The chain recombines TRBV18 with TRBJ1-2, with a possible D match to TRBD1 (6 bases). The CDR3 is made up of 14 amino acids. The germline gives CDR1 KGHSH, CDR2 LQKENI. In nucleotides, the CDR3 is TGTGCCAGCTCTCCACCATCACAGGGCTATGGCTACACCTTC. Translated, it gives CASSPPSQGYGYTF.

This clone was picked up a small number of times. The chain links TRBV7-2 to TRBJ1-2; 8 positions match TRBD1. The V gene end was trimmed by 5 bases and the J gene end by 4 bases; junction bases not matched to a gene: 0. The CDR3 runs to 12 residues. Germline-derived CDR1 and CDR2 are SGHTA and FQGNSA. This chain's CDR3 is CASSQGAYGYTF. As DNA, the CDR3 is TGTGCCAGCAGCCAGGGGGCCTATGGCTACACCTTC.

Details on this clone: A far larger clone is one nucleotide away, so this likely arose from a read error. The V call is TRBV25-1, the J call TRBJ1-1; the D is unclear. The CDR3 totals 14 residues. V lost 4 bases, J lost 3 bases, and 12 bases lay in between. Germline V CDR1 and CDR2: MGHDK, SYGVNS. In DNA form, the CDR3 reads TGTGCCAGCAGTGGGGCAGGACGGGACACTGAAGCTTTCTTT. It yields the protein CASSGAGRDTEAFF.

This clone was detected once. A clone one base away is much larger, so this may be a read error. Different DNA sequences within this sample yield the same CDR3. The V gene is TRBV29-1, the J gene TRBJ1-1, with D tentatively TRBD1 (6 bases). Trimming took off 6 bases at V and 8 bases at J, with 19 bases between the two ends. The V gene's germline CDR1 is SQVTM and CDR2 ANQGSEA. The CDR3 loop spans 13 amino acids. This chain's CDR3 is CSVERGGLTEAFF. The CDR3 bases are TGCAGCGTCGAAAGGGGGGGCCTAACCGAAGCTTTCTTT.

A single count supports this clone. The sample contains more than one DNA sequence encoding this CDR3. The V gene is TRBV28, the J gene TRBJ2-7, with D perhaps TRBD1 or TRBD2 (5 bases each). V gave up 8 bases and J gave up 4 bases, with 21 bases separating them. This CDR3 spans 15 amino acids. CDR1 MDHEN and CDR2 SYDVKM come from the germline V gene. CDR3 amino acids: CASGSAGTSEYEQYF. The CDR3, as DNA: TGTGCCAGCGGGTCCGCCGGGACGAGCGAGTACGAGCAGTACTTC.